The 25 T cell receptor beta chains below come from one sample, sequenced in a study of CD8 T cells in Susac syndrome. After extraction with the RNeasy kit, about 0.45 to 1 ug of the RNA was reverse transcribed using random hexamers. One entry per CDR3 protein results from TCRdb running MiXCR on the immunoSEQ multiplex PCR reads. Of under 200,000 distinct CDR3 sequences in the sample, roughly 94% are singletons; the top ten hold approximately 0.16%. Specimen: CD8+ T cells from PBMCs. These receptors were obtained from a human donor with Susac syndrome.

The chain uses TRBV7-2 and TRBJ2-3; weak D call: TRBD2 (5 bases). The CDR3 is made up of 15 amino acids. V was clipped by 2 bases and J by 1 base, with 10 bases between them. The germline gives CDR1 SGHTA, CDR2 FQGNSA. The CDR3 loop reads CASSLKLVGTDTQYF. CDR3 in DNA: TGTGCCAGCAGCTTAAAACTAGTGGGCACAGATACGCAGTATTTT.

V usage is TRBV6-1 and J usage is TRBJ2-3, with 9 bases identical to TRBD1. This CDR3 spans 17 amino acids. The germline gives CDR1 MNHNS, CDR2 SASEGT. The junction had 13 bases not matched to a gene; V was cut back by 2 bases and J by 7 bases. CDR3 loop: CASSEYLRTGVDNTQYF. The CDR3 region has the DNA TGTGCCAGCAGTGAATATCTTCGGACAGGGGTCGATAATACGCAGTATTTT.

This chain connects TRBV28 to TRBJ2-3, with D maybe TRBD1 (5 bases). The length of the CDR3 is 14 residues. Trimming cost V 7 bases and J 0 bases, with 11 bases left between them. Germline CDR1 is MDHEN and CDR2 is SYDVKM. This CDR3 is CASNADISTDTQYF. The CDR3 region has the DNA TGTGCCAGCAACGCGGACATAAGCACAGATACGCAGTATTTT. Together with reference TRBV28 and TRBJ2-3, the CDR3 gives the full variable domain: DVKVTQSSRYLVKRTGEKVFLECVQDMDHENMFWYRQDPGLGLRLIYFSYDVKMKEKGDIPEGYSVSREKKERFSLILESASTNQTSMYLCASNADISTDTQYFGPGTRLTVL.

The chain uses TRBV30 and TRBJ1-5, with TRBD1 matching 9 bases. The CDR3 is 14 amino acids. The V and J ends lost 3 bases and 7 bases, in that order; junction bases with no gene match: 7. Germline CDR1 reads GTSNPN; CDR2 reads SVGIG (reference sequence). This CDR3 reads CAWSRTGTGQPQHF. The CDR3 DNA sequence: TGTGCCTGGAGCCGGACAGGGACAGGGCAGCCCCAGCATTTT.

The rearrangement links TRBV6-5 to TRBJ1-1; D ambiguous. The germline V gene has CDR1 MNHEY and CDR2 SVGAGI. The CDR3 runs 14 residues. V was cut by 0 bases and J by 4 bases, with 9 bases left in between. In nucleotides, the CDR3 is TGTGCCAGCAGTTACTCTGGGGAAAGCACTGAAGCTTTCTTT. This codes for CASSYSGESTEAFF.

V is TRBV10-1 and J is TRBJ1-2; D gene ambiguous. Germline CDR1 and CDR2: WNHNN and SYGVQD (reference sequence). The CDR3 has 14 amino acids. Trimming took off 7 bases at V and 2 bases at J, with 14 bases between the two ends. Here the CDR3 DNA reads TGCGCCAGCACCTTACAAGGGAGGAACTATGGCTACACCTTC. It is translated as CASTLQGRNYGYTF.

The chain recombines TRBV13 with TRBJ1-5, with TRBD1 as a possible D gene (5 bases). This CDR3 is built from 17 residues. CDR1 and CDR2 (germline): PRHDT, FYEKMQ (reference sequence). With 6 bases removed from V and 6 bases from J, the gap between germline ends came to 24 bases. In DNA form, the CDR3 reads TGTGCCAGCAGTAACTCGGGGGAAGTTGGGTCCGGTCAGCCCCAGCATTTT. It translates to CASSNSGEVGSGQPQHF.

CDR3 amino acids: CASSDTGSYGYTF. The CDR3 coding sequence is TGTGCCAGTAGCGACACAGGGAGCTATGGCTACACCTTC. The chain joins TRBV19 to TRBJ1-2; tentatively, D is TRBD1 (6 bases). From germline, CDR1 is LNHDA and CDR2 SQIVND (reference sequence). The CDR3 is 13 amino acids. The V end lost 6 bases, the J end lost 4 bases, and 12 bases lay between the germline ends.

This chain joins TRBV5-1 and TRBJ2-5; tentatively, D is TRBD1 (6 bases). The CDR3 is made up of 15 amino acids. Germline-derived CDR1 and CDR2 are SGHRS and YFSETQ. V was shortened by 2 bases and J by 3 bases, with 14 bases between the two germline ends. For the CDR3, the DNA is TGCGCCAGCAGCTTCAGGGGTACGGGCAAAGAGACCCAGTACTTC. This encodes CASSFRGTGKETQYF.

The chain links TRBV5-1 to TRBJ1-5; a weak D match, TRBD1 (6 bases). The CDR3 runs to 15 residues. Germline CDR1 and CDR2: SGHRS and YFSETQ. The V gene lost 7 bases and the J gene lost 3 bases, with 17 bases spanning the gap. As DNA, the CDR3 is TGCGCCAGCTCCCAATCGGGGGCTCCCAATCAGCCCCAGCATTTT. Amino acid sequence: CASSQSGAPNQPQHF.

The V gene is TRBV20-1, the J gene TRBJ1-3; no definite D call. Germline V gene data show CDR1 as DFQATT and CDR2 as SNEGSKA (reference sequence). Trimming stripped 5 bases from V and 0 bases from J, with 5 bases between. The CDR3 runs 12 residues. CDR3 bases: TGCAGTGCTCGGATCTCTGGAAACACCATATATTTT. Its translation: CSARISGNTIYF.

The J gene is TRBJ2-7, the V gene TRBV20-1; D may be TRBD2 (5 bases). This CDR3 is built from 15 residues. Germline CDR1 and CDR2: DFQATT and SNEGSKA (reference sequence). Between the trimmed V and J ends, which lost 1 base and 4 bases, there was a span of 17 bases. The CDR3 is CSARVAGPHRYEQYF. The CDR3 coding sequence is TGCAGTGCTAGAGTGGCGGGTCCCCACCGGTACGAGCAGTACTTC.

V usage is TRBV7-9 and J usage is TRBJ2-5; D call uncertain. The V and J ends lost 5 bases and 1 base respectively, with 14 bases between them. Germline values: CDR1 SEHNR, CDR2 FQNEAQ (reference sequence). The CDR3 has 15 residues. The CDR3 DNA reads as TGTGCCAGCAGCCCTCTGTCAGTCCCCCAAGAGACCCAGTACTTC. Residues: CASSPLSVPQETQYF.

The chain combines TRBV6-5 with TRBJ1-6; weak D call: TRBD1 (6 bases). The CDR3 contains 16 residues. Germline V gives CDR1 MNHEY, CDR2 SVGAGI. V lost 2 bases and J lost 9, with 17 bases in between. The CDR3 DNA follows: TGTGCCAGCAGTTACGGTCTGGAACAGGGCTCTTCACCCCTCCACTTT. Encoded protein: CASSYGLEQGSSPLHF.

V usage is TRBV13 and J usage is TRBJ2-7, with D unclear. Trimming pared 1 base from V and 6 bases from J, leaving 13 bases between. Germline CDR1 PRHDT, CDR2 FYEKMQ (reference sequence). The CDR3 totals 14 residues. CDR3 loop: CASSLASPVGEQYF. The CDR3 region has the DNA TGTGCCAGCAGCTTAGCCTCTCCAGTGGGCGAGCAGTACTTC. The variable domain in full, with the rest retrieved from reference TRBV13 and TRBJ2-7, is AAGVIQSPRHLIKEKRETATLKCYPIPRHDTVYWYQQGPGQDPQFLISFYEKMQSDKGSIPDRFSAQQFSDYHSELNMSSLELGDSALYFCASSLASPVGEQYFGPGTRLTVT.

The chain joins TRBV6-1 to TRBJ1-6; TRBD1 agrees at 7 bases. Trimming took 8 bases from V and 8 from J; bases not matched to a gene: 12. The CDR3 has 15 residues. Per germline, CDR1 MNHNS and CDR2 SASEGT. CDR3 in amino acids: CASALILDRDSPLHF. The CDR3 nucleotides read TGTGCCAGCGCGCTGATATTAGACAGGGATTCACCCCTCCACTTT.

The CDR3 here is CASSHPGTSGNNEQFF. The CDR3 nucleotides are TGCGCCAGCAGCCATCCCGGGACTAGCGGGAACAATGAGCAGTTCTTC. This chain joins TRBV4-1 and TRBJ2-1; TRBD2 matches 13 bases. This CDR3 comprises 16 residues. Germline CDR1 and CDR2: MGHRA and YSYEKL. V shed 3 bases and J 5 bases; nucleotides not matched to a gene: 4.

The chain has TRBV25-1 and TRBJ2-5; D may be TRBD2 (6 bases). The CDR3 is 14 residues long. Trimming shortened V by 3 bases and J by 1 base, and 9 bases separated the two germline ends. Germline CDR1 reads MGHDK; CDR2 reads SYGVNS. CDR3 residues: CASSDIGGQETQYF. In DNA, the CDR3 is TGTGCCAGCAGTGATATCGGGGGCCAAGAGACCCAGTACTTC.

The CDR3 DNA follows: TGCAGCGTTGGGGACAGGGGAAATGGCGGCTACACCTTC. Protein: CSVGDRGNGGYTF. The rearrangement links TRBV29-1 to TRBJ1-2, with 10 bases matching TRBD1. The V segment lost 4 bases and the J segment 8 bases; nucleotides outside the gene matches: 7. The germline gives CDR1 SQVTM, CDR2 ANQGSEA. This CDR3 region has 13 residues.

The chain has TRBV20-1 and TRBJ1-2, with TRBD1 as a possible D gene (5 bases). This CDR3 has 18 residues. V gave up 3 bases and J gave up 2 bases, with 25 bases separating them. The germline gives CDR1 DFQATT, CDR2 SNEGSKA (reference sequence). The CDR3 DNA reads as TGCAGTGCTAGGGATGCAAATTCGGGACTTCCCACGAACTATGGCTACACCTTC. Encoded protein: CSARDANSGLPTNYGYTF.

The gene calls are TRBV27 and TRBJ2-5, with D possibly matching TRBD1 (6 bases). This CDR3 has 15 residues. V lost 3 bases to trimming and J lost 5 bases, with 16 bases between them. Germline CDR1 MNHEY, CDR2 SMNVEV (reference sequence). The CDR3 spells CASSFTGWLWETQYF. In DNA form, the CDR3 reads TGTGCCAGCAGTTTTACAGGGTGGTTGTGGGAGACCCAGTACTTC.

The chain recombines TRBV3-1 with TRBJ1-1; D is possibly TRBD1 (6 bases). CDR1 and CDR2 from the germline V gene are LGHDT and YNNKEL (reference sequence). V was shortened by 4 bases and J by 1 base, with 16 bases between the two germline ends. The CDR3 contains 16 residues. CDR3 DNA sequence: TGTGCCAGCAGCCTAAGTCGGACAGAAAAGAACACTGAAGCTTTCTTT. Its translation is CASSLSRTEKNTEAFF.

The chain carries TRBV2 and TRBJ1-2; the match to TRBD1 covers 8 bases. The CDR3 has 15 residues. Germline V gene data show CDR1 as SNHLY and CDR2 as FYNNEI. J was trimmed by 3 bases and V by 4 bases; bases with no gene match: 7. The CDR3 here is CASSAAGQGHYGYTF. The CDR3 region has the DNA TGTGCCAGCAGTGCGGCCGGACAGGGACACTATGGCTACACCTTC.

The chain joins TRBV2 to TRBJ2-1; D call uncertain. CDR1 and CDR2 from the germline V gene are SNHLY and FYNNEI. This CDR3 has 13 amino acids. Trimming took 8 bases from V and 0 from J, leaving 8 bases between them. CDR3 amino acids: CASLHLSYNEQFF. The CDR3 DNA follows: TGTGCCAGCCTCCACCTCTCCTACAATGAGCAGTTCTTC.

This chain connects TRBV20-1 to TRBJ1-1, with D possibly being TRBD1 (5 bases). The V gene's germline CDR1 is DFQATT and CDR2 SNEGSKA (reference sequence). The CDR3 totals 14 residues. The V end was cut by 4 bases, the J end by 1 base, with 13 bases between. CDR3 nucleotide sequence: TGCAGTGCTAAAGAACAGGACACGAACACTGAAGCTTTCTTT. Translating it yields CSAKEQDTNTEAFF.